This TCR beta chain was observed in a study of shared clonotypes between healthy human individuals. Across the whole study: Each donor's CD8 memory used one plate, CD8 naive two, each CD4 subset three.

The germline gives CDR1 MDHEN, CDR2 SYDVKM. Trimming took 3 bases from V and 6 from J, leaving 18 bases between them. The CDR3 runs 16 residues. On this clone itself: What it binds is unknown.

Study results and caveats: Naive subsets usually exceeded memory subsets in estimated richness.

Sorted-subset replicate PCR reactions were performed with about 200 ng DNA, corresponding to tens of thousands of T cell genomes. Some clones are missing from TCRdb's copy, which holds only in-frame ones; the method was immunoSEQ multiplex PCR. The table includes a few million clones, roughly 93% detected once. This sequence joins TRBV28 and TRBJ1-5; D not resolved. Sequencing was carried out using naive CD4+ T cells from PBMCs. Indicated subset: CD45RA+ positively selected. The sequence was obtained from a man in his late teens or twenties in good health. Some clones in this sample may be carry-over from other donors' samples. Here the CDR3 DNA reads TGTGCCAGCAGTTTGTTGGGCCTGGGAGACCCTCAGCCCCAGCATTTT. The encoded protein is CASSLLGLGDPQPQHF.